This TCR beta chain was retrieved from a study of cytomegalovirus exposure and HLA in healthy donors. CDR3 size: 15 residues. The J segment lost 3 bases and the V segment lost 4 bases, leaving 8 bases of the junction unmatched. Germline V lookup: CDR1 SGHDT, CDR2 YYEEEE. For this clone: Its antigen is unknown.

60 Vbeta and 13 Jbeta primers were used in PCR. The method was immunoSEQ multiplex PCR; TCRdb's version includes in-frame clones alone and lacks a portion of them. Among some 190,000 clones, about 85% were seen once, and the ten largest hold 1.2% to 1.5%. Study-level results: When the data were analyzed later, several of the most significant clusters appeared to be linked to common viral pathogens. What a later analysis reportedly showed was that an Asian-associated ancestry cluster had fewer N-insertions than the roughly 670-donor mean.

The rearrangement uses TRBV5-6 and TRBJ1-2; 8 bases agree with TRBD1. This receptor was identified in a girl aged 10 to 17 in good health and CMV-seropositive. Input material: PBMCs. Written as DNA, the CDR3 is TGTGCCAGCAGCGGCTGGACAGGGCTCGACTATGGCTACACCTTC. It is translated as CASSGWTGLDYGYTF.